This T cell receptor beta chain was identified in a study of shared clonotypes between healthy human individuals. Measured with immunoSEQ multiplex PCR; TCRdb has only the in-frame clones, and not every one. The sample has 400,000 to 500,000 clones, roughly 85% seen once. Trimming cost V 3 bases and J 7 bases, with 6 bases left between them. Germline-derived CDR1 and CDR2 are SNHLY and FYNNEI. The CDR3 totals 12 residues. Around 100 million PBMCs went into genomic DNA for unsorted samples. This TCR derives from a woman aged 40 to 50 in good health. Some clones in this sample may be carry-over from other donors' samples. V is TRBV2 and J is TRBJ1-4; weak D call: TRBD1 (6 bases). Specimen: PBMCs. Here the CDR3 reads CASSDRGEKLFF. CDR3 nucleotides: TGTGCCAGCAGTGACAGGGGTGAAAAACTGTTTTTT.